The source of this TCR beta chain is a study of response to subunit inactivated influenza vaccine. Study outcomes and limitations: Authors suggested seasonal influenza vaccinations each recruit few new T cells.

The CDR3 loop spans 12 amino acids. Germline-derived CDR1 and CDR2 are SGHRS and YFSETQ. Trimming took off 4 bases at V and 5 bases at J, with 9 bases between the two ends. TCRdb reprocessed the RT-PCR reads with MiXCR, giving one entry per CDR3 protein. The repertoire holds more than 400,000 distinct CDR3 sequences, with roughly 9.8% as singletons. This clonotype was seen more than once but under ten times. Its specificity is not known. The clonotype was recovered from a man in his fifties who received an inactivated influenza vaccine. The material sequenced was PBMCs from blood, taken roughly 45 days after vaccination. The rearrangement joins TRBV5-1 to TRBJ2-5; D is possibly TRBD1 (6 bases). CDR3 sequence reads: CASSTQGETQYF. CDR3 in DNA: TGCGCCAGCAGCACTCAGGGGGAGACCCAGTACTTC.